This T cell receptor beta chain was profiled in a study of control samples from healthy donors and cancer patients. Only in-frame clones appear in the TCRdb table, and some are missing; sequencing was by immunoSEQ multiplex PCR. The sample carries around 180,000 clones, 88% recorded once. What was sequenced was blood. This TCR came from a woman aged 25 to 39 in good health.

The CDR3 bases are TGTGCCAGCAGCTTAGGGTCAGGGGGCTCTGGAAACACCATATATTTT. Its protein product is CASSLGSGGSGNTIYF. The chain employs TRBV7-9 and TRBJ1-3, with 7 nucleotides matching TRBD1. Germline V lookup: CDR1 SEHNR, CDR2 FQNEAQ (reference sequence). J lost 0 bases, V lost 1 base, and 3 bases had no gene match. The CDR3 sequence is 16 residues long.